The next 27 T cell receptor beta chains were all read from a single sample in a study of OX40 agonist ivuxolimab in advanced cancers. Measured with immunoSEQ multiplex PCR; TCRdb has only the in-frame clones, and not every one. The sample shows about 13,000 clones, 75% to 90% of them seen only once. The sequences come from CD4+ or CD8+ T cells sorted from blood, collected in a trial of the OX40 agonist ivuxolimab. Receptor source: an adult with an advanced solid tumor such as melanoma, head and neck, liver or kidney cancer.

The gene calls are TRBV18 and TRBJ2-1, with D unclear. Germline loops: CDR1 KGHSH, CDR2 LQKENI. CDR3 length equals 16 residues. Deletions cut 3 bases from V and 0 bases from J, with 12 bases between. CDR3 residues: CASSPAVSSSYNEQFF. The DNA of the CDR3 is TGTGCCAGCTCACCGGCAGTATCGAGCTCCTACAATGAGCAGTTCTTC.

The chain combines TRBV25-1 with TRBJ2-5, with TRBD2 identical over 8 bases. The CDR3 sequence is 15 residues long. V dropped 3 bases and J dropped 1; count of bases not matched to a gene: 4. Germline V gene sequence: CDR1 MGHDK, CDR2 SYGVNS. CDR3 sequence (DNA): TGTGCCAGCAGTGACTGGGCGGGGGGCCAAGAGACCCAGTACTTC. It encodes CASSDWAGGQETQYF.

J is TRBJ1-3 and V is TRBV28; perhaps TRBD1 as D (6 bases). Germline V gene sequence: CDR1 MDHEN, CDR2 SYDVKM. Trimming took 1 base from V and 1 from J, leaving 8 bases between them. The CDR3 contains 15 residues. The CDR3, as DNA: TGTGCCAGCAGTTTATTCCAGGGGTCTGGAAACACCATATATTTT. Translating it yields CASSLFQGSGNTIYF.

The J gene is TRBJ1-1, the V gene TRBV6-1; no clear D gene. Between the trimmed V and J ends, which lost 2 bases and 0 bases, there was a span of 10 bases. CDR3 length: 15 amino acids. From germline, CDR1 is MNHNS and CDR2 SASEGT. CDR3 protein: CASSEKWGMNTEAFF. The CDR3 DNA follows: TGTGCCAGCAGTGAAAAATGGGGTATGAACACTGAAGCTTTCTTT.

The J gene is TRBJ2-7, the V gene TRBV28, with D maybe TRBD1 (6 bases). Germline CDR1 and CDR2: MDHEN and SYDVKM. V was clipped by 2 bases and J by 3 bases, with 17 bases between them. This CDR3 contains 16 residues. Written as DNA, the CDR3 is TGTGCCAGCAGTTTAAGCCTCGGGACATTAAACTACGAGCAGTACTTC. The encoded protein is CASSLSLGTLNYEQYF.

The chain recombines TRBV4-1 with TRBJ2-7; tentatively, D is TRBD1 or TRBD2 (5 bases each). CDR3 length: 14 residues. Trimming took 2 bases from V and 2 from J, leaving 10 bases between them. The V gene's germline CDR1 is MGHRA and CDR2 YSYEKL. The CDR3 DNA reads as TGCGCCAGCAGCCAAAGGGACGGGCCCTACGAGCAGTACTTC. This encodes CASSQRDGPYEQYF.

The chain has TRBV19 and TRBJ1-4; D is ambiguous. This CDR3 contains 13 residues. The V and J ends lost 4 bases and 8 bases respectively, with 11 bases between them. Germline V lookup: CDR1 LNHDA, CDR2 SQIVND (reference sequence). The CDR3 loop is CASSTGVGEKLFF. CDR3 DNA: TGTGCCAGTAGTACGGGAGTTGGGGAAAAACTGTTTTTT.

V usage is TRBV30 and J usage is TRBJ2-7; possibly TRBD2 for D (6 bases). Looked up from germline, CDR1 is GTSNPN and CDR2 is SVGIG (reference sequence). The CDR3 is 15 amino acids. Trimming cost V 0 bases and J 1 base, with 13 bases left between them. CDR3 in amino acids: CAWSVLWRGSYEQYF. CDR3 in DNA: TGTGCCTGGAGTGTTTTGTGGAGGGGTTCCTACGAGCAGTACTTC. Drawing the rest from reference TRBV30 and TRBJ2-7, the complete variable domain is SQTIHQWPATLVQPVGSPLSLECTVEGTSNPNLYWYRQAAGRGLQLLFYSVGIGQISSEVPQNLSASRPQDRQFILSSKKLLLSDSGFYLCAWSVLWRGSYEQYFGPGTRLTVT.

The V call is TRBV28, the J call TRBJ1-1; D is unresolved. The V gene's germline CDR1 is MDHEN and CDR2 SYDVKM. The CDR3 covers 16 residues. Trimming removed 7 bases from V and 1 base from J, with 19 bases in between. CDR3 bases: TGTGCCAGCAATTCTATATTAAATTGGGAGAACACTGAAGCTTTCTTT. Translating it yields CASNSILNWENTEAFF.

J is TRBJ2-7 and V is TRBV13, with TRBD2 matching over 8 bases. CDR3 length: 15 amino acids. The V gene end was trimmed by 0 bases and the J gene end by 4 bases; junction bases not matched to a gene: 5. Germline V gene lookup returns CDR1 PRHDT and CDR2 FYEKMQ (reference sequence). CDR3 amino acids: CASSLGAGGAYEQYF. The CDR3 nucleotides read TGTGCCAGCAGCTTAGGTGCGGGGGGAGCATACGAGCAGTACTTC.

The CDR3 reads CASSEPLTSGSYSYEQYF. The CDR3 nucleotides read TGTGCCAGCAGTGAACCCCTGACTAGCGGGTCATACTCCTACGAGCAGTACTTC. The J gene is TRBJ2-7, the V gene TRBV2; 10 nucleotides align to TRBD2. CDR1 and CDR2 (germline): SNHLY, FYNNEI. The CDR3 extends over 18 amino acids. V was clipped by 2 bases and J by 0 bases; unmatched bases: 10.

The table lists this clone with a count of one. V is TRBV6-5 and J is TRBJ2-1; D unclear. V lost 6 bases, J lost 6 bases, and 9 bases lay in between. Germline V gene data show CDR1 as MNHEY and CDR2 as SVGAGI. The length of the CDR3 is 12 residues. This chain's CDR3 is CASSLWGNEQFF. DNA for the CDR3: TGTGCCAGCAGCCTCTGGGGCAATGAGCAGTTCTTC.

This clone was seen a few times. The chain is built from TRBV7-2 and TRBJ2-7; 7 bases agree with TRBD1. The CDR3 consists of 15 residues. With V trimmed by 6 bases and J by 1 base, 9 bases remained unmatched. Germline-derived CDR1 and CDR2 are SGHTA and FQGNSA. The CDR3 DNA reads as TGTGCCAGCAGATCCCCGTTGACAGGGTCCTACGAGCAGTACTTC. Amino acid sequence: CASRSPLTGSYEQYF. The entire variable domain, with the rest obtained from reference TRBV7-2 and TRBJ2-7, is as follows: GAGVSQSPSNKVTEKGKDVELRCDPISGHTALYWYRQSLGQGLEFLIYFQGNSAPDKSGLPSDRFSAERTGGSVSTLTIQRTQQEDSAVYLCASRSPLTGSYEQYFGPGTRLTVT.

This sequence joins TRBV29-1 and TRBJ2-7, with D possibly matching TRBD2 (5 bases). Looked up from germline, CDR1 is SQVTM and CDR2 is ANQGSEA. Deletions cut 4 bases from V and 2 bases from J, with 12 bases between. The CDR3 is made up of 13 amino acids. Here the CDR3 DNA reads TGCAGCGTTGGTAGCGCAAGAACCTACGAGCAGTACTTC. Translation: CSVGSARTYEQYF.

In regard to this clone: One junction end disagrees with the germline gene, perhaps due to a read error. The chain employs TRBV4-2 and TRBJ2-3; 9 nucleotides agree with TRBD2. This CDR3 is built from 16 residues. Germline CDR1 is LGHNA and CDR2 is YNFKEQ. CDR3 region: CASSQGGAGGPETQYF. DNA of the CDR3: TGTGCCAGCAGCCAAGGTGGGGCGGGAGGGCCAGAGACGCAGTATTTT.

The chain has TRBV7-9 and TRBJ1-2, with D unclear. The CDR3 has 12 amino acids. V lost 1 base and J 5 bases, leaving 5 bases between the germline ends. Germline-derived CDR1 and CDR2 are SEHNR and FQNEAQ (reference sequence). The CDR3 spells CASSLGSYGYTF. The CDR3 DNA reads as TGTGCCAGCAGCTTAGGGTCTTATGGCTACACCTTC.

In this sample, this clone turned up once. V usage is TRBV9 and J usage is TRBJ2-5; 7 bases align to TRBD1. This CDR3 has 14 residues. The trim removed 3 bases at V and 2 bases at J, leaving 4 bases unmatched. Germline V gene sequence: CDR1 SGDLS, CDR2 YYNGEE. CDR3 coding DNA: TGTGCCAGCAGCGCCCAGGGACAGCAAGAGACCCAGTACTTC. Translated: CASSAQGQQETQYF. Variable domain in full (rest from reference TRBV9 and TRBJ2-5): DSGVTQTPKHLITATGQRVTLRCSPRSGDLSVYWYQQSLDQGLQFLIQYYNGEERAKGNILERFSAQQFPDLHSELNLSSLELGDSALYFCASSAQGQQETQYFGPGTRLLVL.

The chain joins TRBV6-5 to TRBJ2-1; D is uncertain. V was trimmed by 8 bases and J by 0 bases, leaving 8 bases between them. Germline lookup yields CDR1 MNHEY and CDR2 SVGAGI. CDR3 length: 13 residues. This CDR3 is CASAIVSYNEQFF. The DNA of the CDR3 is TGTGCCAGCGCAATCGTCTCCTACAATGAGCAGTTCTTC.

The CDR3 sequence is CASSVGDEQYF. CDR3 DNA sequence: TGTGCCAGCAGCGTAGGAGACGAGCAGTACTTC. J is TRBJ2-7 and V is TRBV9, with D unresolved. Germline-derived CDR1 and CDR2 are SGDLS and YYNGEE. The CDR3 length is 11 residues. V dropped 0 bases and J dropped 5 bases, with 3 bases sitting between them.

The V call is TRBV29-1, the J call TRBJ2-7; D is unresolved. The germline V gene has CDR1 SQVTM and CDR2 ANQGSEA. V was cut by 4 bases and J by 2 bases, with 3 bases left in between. The CDR3 sequence is 10 residues long. The CDR3 DNA follows: TGCAGCGTTGTGACCTACGAGCAGTACTTC. Amino acid sequence: CSVVTYEQYF.

The chain links TRBV5-6 to TRBJ1-2; tentative D call: TRBD1 (5 bases). The CDR3 runs to 13 residues. V lost 3 bases to trimming and J lost 4 bases, with 10 bases between them. Germline V CDR1 and CDR2: SGHDT, YYEEEE. The CDR3 loop reads CASSWGSLYGYTF. CDR3 in DNA: TGTGCCAGCAGCTGGGGCAGTCTCTATGGCTACACCTTC.

This chain uses TRBV7-9 with TRBJ2-7; 7 bases are shared with TRBD1. The CDR3 totals 16 residues. Trimming took 1 base from V and 1 from J; bases not matched to a gene: 7. The germline V gene has CDR1 SEHNR and CDR2 FQNEAQ (reference sequence). CDR3 region: CASSLVGQPGSYEQYF. The CDR3 DNA is TGTGCCAGCAGCTTAGTGGGACAGCCAGGGTCCTACGAGCAGTACTTC.

In this sample, this clone turned up a few times. V gene TRBV11-2 combines with J gene TRBJ2-7, with 10 positions matching TRBD2. Trimming cost V 5 bases and J 3 bases; bases outside gene matches: 7. Germline V lookup: CDR1 SGHAT, CDR2 FQNNGV. This CDR3 has 15 amino acids. CDR3 residues: CASSPFVAGGYEQYF. CDR3 DNA sequence: TGTGCCAGCAGCCCGTTCGTAGCGGGAGGCTACGAGCAGTACTTC. The whole variable domain, filled in from reference TRBV11-2 and TRBJ2-7, reads EAGVAQSPRYKIIEKRQSVAFWCNPISGHATLYWYQQILGQGPKLLIQFQNNGVVDDSQLPKDRFSAERLKGVDSTLKIQPAKLEDSAVYLCASSPFVAGGYEQYFGPGTRLTVT.

The V and J genes are TRBV21-1 and TRBJ1-5. TRBV21-1 is an annotated pseudogene. The CDR3 runs to 14 residues. CDR3 amino acids: CASSKGAGNQPQHF. DNA for the CDR3: TGTGCCAGCAGCAAAGGTGCTGGCAATCAGCCCCAGCATTTT.

CDR3 sequence (DNA): TGTGCCAGCAGCTTAGCAGGGAATGAGCAGTTCTTC. Its translation: CASSLAGNEQFF. The chain joins TRBV2 to TRBJ2-1; maybe TRBD1 (5 bases). Trimming left V 6 bases short and J 7 bases short, with 10 bases between. The CDR3 is made up of 12 amino acids. CDR1 SNHLY and CDR2 FYNNEI come from the germline V gene.

The chain is built from TRBV7-3 and TRBJ2-7; D unclear. This CDR3 is built from 13 residues. Trimming took off 3 bases at V and 3 bases at J, with 9 bases between the two ends. Germline V CDR1 and CDR2: SGHTA, FQGTGA. This CDR3 reads CASSLLQSYEQYF. CDR3 coding DNA: TGTGCCAGCAGCTTGTTACAGAGCTACGAGCAGTACTTC.

The chain joins TRBV7-2 to TRBJ1-5; TRBD1 might be the D (5 bases). Germline V gene sequence: CDR1 SGHTA, CDR2 FQGNSA. Deletions cut 5 bases from V and 0 bases from J, with 11 bases between. There are 15 residues in the CDR3. Here the CDR3 DNA reads TGTGCCAGCAGCCCTACAGGTTATAGCAATCAGCCCCAGCATTTT. Translated: CASSPTGYSNQPQHF.